This T cell receptor (beta chain) stems from a study of T cell responses to AZD1222 COVID-19 vaccine. V gave up 5 bases and J gave up 0 bases, with 16 bases separating them. The germline gives CDR1 SNHLY, CDR2 FYNNEI. The CDR3 runs 16 residues. The count of this clone is one. Its antigen remains unidentified. Study-level results: At baseline, seropositivity was found in only a handful of AZD1222 recipients. The peak T cell response came first, and repertoires were sampled only after it. Among spike-specific TCRs, nearly half reportedly target unmutated variant regions.

Measured with immunoSEQ multiplex PCR; TCRdb has only the in-frame clones, and not every one. This sample has tens of thousands of clones; over 75% occur once, and the top ten carry about 5.4%. Source: peripheral blood, taken 28 days after the second AZD1222 dose. The V gene is TRBV2, the J gene TRBJ1-2; weak D call: TRBD1 (6 bases). This clonotype was sampled from an adult who received the AZD1222 COVID-19 vaccine. CDR3: CASSPSRGGPNYGYTF. Here the CDR3 DNA reads TGTGCCAGCAGTCCCTCGCGGGGGGGGCCTAACTATGGCTACACCTTC.